This TCR beta chain was recovered during a study of T cell repertoires in cytomegalovirus infection. TCRdb reprocessed the reads via MiXCR and lists one record per CDR3 protein. This table has 250,000 to 300,000 distinct CDR3 sequences, around 20% appearing once. A note on this clonotype: What it recognizes is unknown.

Germline CDR1 reads LGHNA; CDR2 reads YNFKEQ. V was clipped by 5 bases and J by 3 bases, with 8 bases between them. The CDR3 loop spans 13 amino acids. V is TRBV4-2 and J is TRBJ2-1; possible D gene TRBD2, 5 bases. The input for sequencing was cultured PBMCs, taken from culture after CMV antigen stimulation. The source is a human donor in good health (CMV status not recorded). Some clones in this sample may be carry-over from other donors' samples. CDR3 DNA: TGTGCCAGCAGCGCCGGGATCTACAATGAGCAGTTCTTC. This translates into CASSAGIYNEQFF.